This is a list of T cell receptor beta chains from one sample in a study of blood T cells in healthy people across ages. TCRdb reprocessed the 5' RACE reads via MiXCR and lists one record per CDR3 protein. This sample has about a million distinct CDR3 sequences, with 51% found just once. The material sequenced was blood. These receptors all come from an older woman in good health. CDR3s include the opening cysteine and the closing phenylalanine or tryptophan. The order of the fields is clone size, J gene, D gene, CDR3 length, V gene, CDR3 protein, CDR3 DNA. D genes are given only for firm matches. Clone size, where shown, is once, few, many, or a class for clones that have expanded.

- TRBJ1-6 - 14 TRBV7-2 CATSTGQPNSPLHF TGTGCCACCTCAACTGGACAGCCTAATTCACCCCTCCACTTT
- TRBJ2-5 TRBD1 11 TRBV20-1 CSYRDRETQYF TGCAGTTACCGGGACAGAGAGACCCAGTACTTC
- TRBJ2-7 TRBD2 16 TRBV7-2 CASSPRLAGDHYEQYF TGTGCCAGCAGCCCGCGACTAGCGGGAGACCACTACGAGCAGTACTTC
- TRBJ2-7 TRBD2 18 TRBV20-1 CSARPKPGLAENAYEQYF TGCAGTGCTAGACCAAAGCCGGGACTAGCGGAAAATGCCTACGAGCAGTACTTC
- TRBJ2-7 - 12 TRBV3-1 CASSPPPNEQYF TGTGCCAGCAGCCCCCCCCCGAACGAGCAGTACTTC
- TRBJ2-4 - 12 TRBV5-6 CASSSTKNIQYF TGTGCCAGCAGCTCCACTAAAAACATTCAGTACTTC
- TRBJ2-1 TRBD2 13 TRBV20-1 CSASDVSGSPQFF TGCAGTGCTAGTGATGTTAGCGGGAGTCCACAGTTCTTC
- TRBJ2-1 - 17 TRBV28 CASSSRRGGGYENEQFF TGTGCCAGCAGTTCCCGGAGGGGTGGCGGGTATGAAAATGAGCAGTTCTTC
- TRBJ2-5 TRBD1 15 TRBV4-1 CASSQGVGGKNEQYF TGCGCCAGCAGCCAAGGGGTAGGGGGCAAGAATGAGCAGTACTTC
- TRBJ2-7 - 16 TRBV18 CASSNRATGAPYEQYF TGTGCCAGCTCAAACAGAGCAACGGGGGCCCCCTACGAGCAGTACTTC
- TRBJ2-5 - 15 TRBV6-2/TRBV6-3 CASSPWGDRPQTQYF TGTGCCAGCAGCCCGTGGGGGGACCGACCCCAGACCCAGTACTTC
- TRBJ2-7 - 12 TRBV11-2 CASSLESRAQYF TGTGCCAGCAGCTTAGAGTCACGGGCCCAGTACTTC
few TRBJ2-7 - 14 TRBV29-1 CSPSRVRGPYEQYF TGCAGCCCCTCGAGGGTCAGGGGACCCTACGAGCAGTACTTC
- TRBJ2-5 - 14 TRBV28 CATTRGMGQETQYF TGTGCCACCACCAGGGGAATGGGGCAAGAGACCCAGTACTTC
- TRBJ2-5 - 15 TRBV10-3 CAIRPQGEGWETQYF TGTGCCATCAGGCCCCAGGGAGAAGGTTGGGAGACCCAGTACTTC
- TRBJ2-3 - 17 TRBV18 CASSPRGRGASTDTQYF TGTGCCAGCTCACCACGTGGTAGGGGCGCTAGCACAGATACGCAGTATTTT
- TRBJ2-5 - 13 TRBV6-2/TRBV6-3 CASSPGQTSKQYF TGTGCCAGCTCTCCCGGACAGACCTCTAAGCAGTACTTC
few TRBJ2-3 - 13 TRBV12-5 CASGLVRRNTQYF TGTGCTAGTGGTTTGGTACGACGGAATACGCAGTATTTT
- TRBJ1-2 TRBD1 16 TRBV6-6 CASSLTPQGAFYGYTF TGTGCCAGCAGTTTAACCCCCCAGGGGGCCTTCTATGGCTACACCTTC
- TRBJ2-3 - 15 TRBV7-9 CASSISSMGTDTQYF TGTGCCAGCAGTATATCGTCTATGGGCACAGATACGCAGTATTTT
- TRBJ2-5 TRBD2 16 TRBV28 CASSPQTSGLQETQYF TGTGCCAGCAGTCCCCAGACTAGCGGGCTCCAAGAGACCCAGTACTTC
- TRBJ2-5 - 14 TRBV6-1 CAHSLGSLQETQYF TGTGCCCATAGTCTTGGGTCCCTACAAGAGACCCAGTACTTC
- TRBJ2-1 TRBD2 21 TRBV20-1 CSAARGGRGLAGPSSYNEQFF TGCAGTGCGGCGAGAGGGGGAAGGGGACTAGCGGGTCCCAGCTCCTACAATGAGCAGTTCTTC
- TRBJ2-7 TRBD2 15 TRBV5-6 CASSFDYGRGNEQYF TGTGCCAGCAGCTTTGATTACGGGAGGGGGAATGAGCAGTACTTC
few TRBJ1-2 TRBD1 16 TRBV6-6 CASSSPYRQGPYGYTF TGTGCCAGCAGTTCACCTTACCGACAGGGACCTTATGGCTACACCTTC
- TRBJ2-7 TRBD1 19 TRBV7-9 CASSLASERQGSSSYEQYF TGTGCCAGCAGCTTAGCCTCCGAGAGACAGGGGTCTAGCTCCTACGAGCAGTACTTC
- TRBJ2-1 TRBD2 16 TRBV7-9 CASSLRVGTTYNEQFF TGTGCCAGCAGCTTACGTGTGGGGACTACATACAATGAGCAGTTCTTC
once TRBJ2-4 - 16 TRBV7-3 CASSLGIRGAKNIQYF TGTGCCAGCAGCTTAGGTATCCGGGGTGCCAAAAACATTCAGTACTTC
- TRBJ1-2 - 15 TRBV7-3 CASSLRTRQSYGYTF TGTGCCAGCAGCTTAAGGACCCGACAGAGCTATGGCTACACCTTC
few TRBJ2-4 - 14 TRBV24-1 CATSDYRAKNIQYF TGTGCCACCAGTGATTACAGGGCCAAAAACATTCAGTACTTC
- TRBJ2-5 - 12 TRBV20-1 CSASGWAPEQYF TGCAGTGCTAGCGGGTGGGCTCCTGAGCAGTACTTC
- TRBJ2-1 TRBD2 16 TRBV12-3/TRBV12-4 CASRTTTGGRYNEQFF TGTGCCAGCAGAACCACGACGGGAGGCCGGTATAATGAGCAGTTCTTC
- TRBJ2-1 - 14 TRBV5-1 CASSLRPRSHEQFF TGCGCCAGCAGCCTACGGCCCCGGAGCCATGAGCAGTTCTTC
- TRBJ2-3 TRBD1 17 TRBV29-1 CSVELWASDRVTDTQYF TGCAGCGTTGAATTATGGGCCTCGGACAGGGTCACAGATACGCAGTATTTT
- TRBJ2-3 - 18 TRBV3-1 CASSLSPLGVNLADTQYF TGTGCCAGCAGCCTGTCACCGCTCGGAGTCAATCTCGCAGATACGCAGTATTTT
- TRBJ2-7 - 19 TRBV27 CASSLSGSYRGVRSYEQYF TGTGCCAGCAGTTTATCGGGGTCCTATCGCGGGGTCCGCTCCTACGAGCAGTACTTC
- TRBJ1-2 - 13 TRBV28 CASSPWGGRGYTF TGTGCCAGCAGTCCATGGGGAGGACGTGGCTACACCTTC
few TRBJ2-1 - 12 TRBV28 CASSLVGYEQFF TGTGCCAGCAGTTTAGTGGGCTATGAGCAGTTCTTC
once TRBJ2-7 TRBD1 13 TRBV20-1 CSASRDRGLELYF TGCAGTGCTTCCAGGGACAGGGGGCTTGAGCTGTACTTC